This passage covers 23 T cell receptor beta chains from one sample sequenced in a study of blood T cell repertoires in COVID-19. This table comes from immunoSEQ multiplex PCR, and its TCRdb copy is limited to in-frame clones, with some not included. This sample has under 300,000 clones, with about 85% found just once. What was sequenced was peripheral blood. The source is a man aged 25-45 years who had recovered from COVID-19.

In regard to this clone: Within the sample, other DNA sequences also encode this same CDR3. V and J are TRBV5-1 and TRBJ2-7; D not resolved. CDR1 is SGHRS, CDR2 YFSETQ, per germline. CDR3 length: 12 residues. V was trimmed by 0 bases and J by 2 bases, leaving 3 bases between them. CDR3 bases: TGCGCCAGCAGCTTGGGCGCCTACGAGCAGTACTTC. Translated: CASSLGAYEQYF.

The V gene is TRBV3-1 (or the pseudogene TRBV3-2), the J gene TRBJ1-1; 7 nucleotides agree with TRBD1. Germline assignment: CDR1 LGHDT and CDR2 YNNKEL (reference sequence). Trimming removed 2 bases from V and 11 bases from J; junction bases left unmatched: 11. The CDR3 consists of 14 residues. The CDR3 loop reads CASSQSQEGARAFF. The CDR3 DNA follows: TGTGCCAGCAGCCAATCCCAGGAGGGGGCCAGGGCTTTCTTT.

This rearrangement joins TRBV7-9 to TRBJ1-2, with TRBD1 matching 9 bases. The CDR3 runs to 16 residues. CDR1 is SEHNR, CDR2 FQNEAQ, per germline (reference sequence). V lost 8 bases and J lost 3; bases outside the gene matches: 13. The chain's CDR3 is CASFRTGQGSYYGYTF. The CDR3, as DNA: TGTGCCAGCTTCAGGACGGGACAGGGCTCCTACTATGGCTACACCTTC.

The chain combines TRBV7-6 with TRBJ2-1, with a tentative D call TRBD2 (6 bases). The CDR3 covers 15 residues. Germline CDR1 reads SGHVS; CDR2 reads FNYEAQ. V lost 5 bases and J lost 6, with 17 bases in between. The CDR3 loop is CASSPRAVEGNEQFF. Written as DNA, the CDR3 is TGTGCCAGCAGCCCCAGAGCAGTGGAGGGCAATGAGCAGTTCTTC.

The rearrangement links TRBV5-5 to TRBJ1-5, with unresolved D. The CDR3 spans 14 residues. V lost 2 bases and J 0 bases, leaving 6 bases between the germline ends. Per the germline V gene, CDR1 is SGHKS and CDR2 is YYEKEE (reference sequence). This CDR3 reads CASSFSGSNQPQHF. CDR3 DNA sequence: TGTGCCAGCAGCTTCTCCGGTAGCAATCAGCCCCAGCATTTT.

The chain recombines TRBV7-3 with TRBJ2-2, with TRBD1 identical over 7 bases. CDR3 length: 15 amino acids. J gave up 4 bases and V 4 bases, and 6 bases lay outside the gene matches. From germline, CDR1 is SGHTA and CDR2 FQGTGA. CDR3 DNA sequence: TGTGCCAGCAGCTCTCGACAGGGAACCACCGGGGAGCTGTTTTTT. As protein: CASSSRQGTTGELFF.

This chain uses TRBV12-3 or TRBV12-4 with TRBJ1-2, with D hard to call. Trimming removed 7 bases from V and 3 bases from J, with 12 bases in between. There are 13 residues in the CDR3. The CDR3 DNA reads as TGTGCCAGCACCCCTCTGCCGGACTATGGCTACACCTTC. Translated, it gives CASTPLPDYGYTF.

CDR3 sequence reads: CASSGGTARQPQHF. The CDR3 nucleotides read TGTGCCAGCAGTGGGGGGACCGCGAGGCAGCCCCAGCATTTT. The V gene is TRBV6-2 or TRBV6-3, the J gene TRBJ1-5; tentatively, D is TRBD1 (5 bases). Trimming removed 5 bases at V and 7 bases at J, with 15 bases between. This CDR3 has 14 residues. The V gene's germline CDR1 is MNHEY and CDR2 SVGEGT.

The V and J genes are TRBV5-1 and TRBJ1-2; D is undetermined. The V end lost 4 bases, the J end lost 10 bases, and 17 bases lay between the germline ends. This CDR3 is 13 amino acids long. Germline values: CDR1 SGHRS, CDR2 YFSETQ. This chain's CDR3 is CASSPSTLLPYTF. The CDR3 DNA is TGCGCCAGCAGCCCGTCGACTCTGCTACCCTACACCTTC.

This chain connects TRBV12-3 or TRBV12-4 to TRBJ2-5, with a tentative D call TRBD2 (5 bases). V was pared by 3 bases and J by 5 bases, with 10 bases between. There are 13 residues in the CDR3. CDR3 nucleotides: TGTGCCAGCAGTTTGAGGCCGGGGGAGACCCAGTACTTC. Its translation: CASSLRPGETQYF.

The CDR3 coding sequence is TGTGCCAGCAGCTTCTCCAGGGAAACCGGGGAGCTGTTTTTT. Residues: CASSFSRETGELFF. The V and J genes are TRBV7-9 and TRBJ2-2, with D perhaps matching TRBD1 (5 bases). This CDR3 spans 14 amino acids. Trimming removed 3 bases from V and 5 bases from J, with 10 bases in between. Germline CDR1 SEHNR, CDR2 FQNEAQ (reference sequence).

The V gene is TRBV18, the J gene TRBJ2-7; TRBD1 matches at 10 bases. The CDR3 is 17 residues long. Germline V gene data show CDR1 as KGHSH and CDR2 as LQKENI. The J segment lost 4 bases and the V segment lost 1 base, leaving 10 bases of the junction unmatched. This chain's CDR3 is CASSPRDPGQGLYEQYV. The CDR3 DNA is TGTGCCAGCTCACCACGTGATCCGGGACAGGGGCTTTACGAGCAGTACGTC.

This clone was found once. The chain combines TRBV3-1 (or the pseudogene TRBV3-2) with TRBJ1-1; D might be TRBD1 (5 bases). CDR1 LGHDT and CDR2 YNNKEL come from the germline V gene (reference sequence). The CDR3 sequence is 14 residues long. V was shortened by 2 bases and J by 2 bases, with 9 bases between the two germline ends. CDR3 protein: CASSQQGYNTEAFF. CDR3 coding DNA: TGTGCCAGCAGCCAACAGGGTTATAACACTGAAGCTTTCTTT.

The chain joins TRBV5-4 to TRBJ2-1; 8 positions match TRBD2. The CDR3 has 15 amino acids. Germline V gene lookup returns CDR1 SGHNT and CDR2 YYREEE (reference sequence). The junction had 13 bases not matched to a gene; V was cut back by 4 bases and J by 10 bases. Here the CDR3 DNA reads TGTGCCAGCAGCCTGACTAGCGTTCTACCAGGCGAGCAGTTCTTC. As protein: CASSLTSVLPGEQFF.

This CDR3 is CASGPGQGPDTQYF. The DNA of the CDR3 is TGTGCCAGCGGCCCGGGACAGGGACCTGATACGCAGTATTTT. V usage is TRBV2 and J usage is TRBJ2-3; TRBD1 aligns across 9 bases. The CDR3 sequence is 14 residues long. Germline-derived CDR1 and CDR2 are SNHLY and FYNNEI. After removal of 8 bases from V and 6 bases from J, the junction contained 9 bases not matched to a gene.

The count of this clone is one. The chain employs TRBV7-6 and TRBJ2-3, with 10 bases that match TRBD1. V was clipped by 2 bases and J by 3 bases; unmatched bases: 5. The germline V gene encodes CDR1 SGHVS and CDR2 FNYEAQ. CDR3 length equals 16 residues. This CDR3 is CASSLSGQGRTDTQYF. The CDR3 region has the DNA TGTGCCAGCAGCTTATCGGGACAGGGGAGGACAGATACGCAGTATTTT.

The CDR3 reads CASSQDRAAEAFF. The CDR3 DNA is TGTGCCAGCAGTCAGGACAGGGCGGCTGAAGCTTTCTTT. The chain is built from TRBV7-2 and TRBJ1-1; TRBD1 matches at 8 bases. The CDR3 is made up of 13 amino acids. Trimming took 6 bases from V and 6 from J; bases not matched to a gene: 6. Germline V gene lookup returns CDR1 SGHTA and CDR2 FQGNSA.

This chain uses TRBV20-1 with TRBJ2-7; 8 nucleotides agree with TRBD1. After removal of 3 bases from V and 4 bases from J, the junction contained 11 bases not matched to a gene. The V gene's germline CDR1 is DFQATT and CDR2 SNEGSKA (reference sequence). This CDR3 has 15 residues. CDR3 protein: CSASAVAGQVYEQYF. CDR3 in DNA: TGCAGTGCTAGTGCGGTGGCGGGACAGGTATACGAGCAGTACTTC.

This rearrangement joins TRBV7-2 to TRBJ1-2; D perhaps matches TRBD1 (6 bases). The V end was cut by 6 bases, the J end by 4 bases, with 18 bases between. CDR1 is SGHTA and CDR2 is FQGNSA in the germline V gene. The CDR3 has 15 residues. The CDR3 DNA reads as TGTGCCAGCAGTTCTAGTGGGGGGGCGCCCTATGGCTACACCTTC. Its protein product is CASSSSGGAPYGYTF.

Here the CDR3 reads CASSLVRETQYF. The CDR3 DNA sequence: TGTGCCAGCAGCTTAGTTAGAGAGACCCAGTACTTC. This chain connects TRBV7-2 to TRBJ2-5; the D is unclear. This CDR3 region has 12 residues. Trimming cost V 1 base and J 4 bases, with 4 bases left between them. The germline V gene encodes CDR1 SGHTA and CDR2 FQGNSA.

The count of this clone is one. The V and J genes are TRBV29-1 and TRBJ1-2; D not certain. Germline CDR1 SQVTM, CDR2 ANQGSEA. Trimming took off 4 bases at V and 6 bases at J, with 6 bases between the two ends. CDR3 length: 10 residues. The CDR3 loop reads CSVAGDGYTF. The CDR3 DNA follows: TGCAGCGTTGCGGGTGATGGCTACACCTTC.

The V gene is TRBV5-1, the J gene TRBJ1-4; D is undetermined. The CDR3 is 15 residues long. Trimming stripped 5 bases from V and 0 bases from J, with 11 bases between. Germline CDR1 reads SGHRS; CDR2 reads YFSETQ. This chain's CDR3 is CASSLERATNEKLFF. The CDR3 bases are TGCGCCAGCAGTCTGGAGCGAGCAACTAATGAAAAACTGTTTTTT.

The chain uses TRBV5-1 and TRBJ2-3; 10 nucleotides agree with TRBD2. The CDR3 totals 15 residues. The germline V gene encodes CDR1 SGHRS and CDR2 YFSETQ. V dropped 3 bases and J dropped 1; count of bases not matched to a gene: 2. The CDR3, as DNA: TGCGCCAGCAGCTCCGGGACTAGCGGCACAGATACGCAGTATTTT. This encodes CASSSGTSGTDTQYF. Complete variable domain (other parts from reference TRBV5-1 and TRBJ2-3): KAGVTQTPRYLIKTRGQQVTLSCSPISGHRSVSWYQQTPGQGLQFLFEYFSETQRNKGNFPGRFSGRQFSNSRSEMNVSTLELGDSALYLCASSSGTSGTDTQYFGPGTRLTVL.